A selection of T cell receptor beta chains follows, all from one sample in a study of T-cell reconstitution after alpha-beta-depleted transplantation in children. TCRdb used MiXCR to reprocess the PCR reads, holding one entry per CDR3 protein. The sample holds 90,000 to 100,000 distinct CDR3 sequences, around 22% seen once. The source was PBMCs, collected before TCRalphabeta/CD19-depleted stem cell transplant. These receptors originate from a boy aged 2 to 10 with acute lymphoblastic leukemia, due to receive a stem cell transplant. Each CDR3 is given with its conserved first and last residue. The D gene is left open where the match is weak. Only some rows state a clone size, as once, few, many or a class for expanded clones.

clone size,D gene,V gene,J gene,CDR3 DNA,CDR3 protein
NA,NA,TRBV5-1,TRBJ1-1,TGCGCCAGCAGCTCCTCCGGTGGGAACACTGAAGCTTTCTTT,CASSSSGGNTEAFF
NA,TRBD1,TRBV7-9,TRBJ2-5,TGTGCCGGATCCGGGACAGGTGAAGAGACCCAGTACTTC,CAGSGTGEETQYF
NA,NA,TRBV29-1,TRBJ1-3,TGCAGCGTTCGGGGAGGTGGAAACACCATATATTTT,CSVRGGGNTIYF
NA,NA,TRBV7-9,TRBJ1-2,TGTGCCAGCAGCTCCCCCGTAGACTATGGCTACACCTTC,CASSSPVDYGYTF
NA,NA,TRBV4-3,TRBJ2-4,TGCGCCAGCAGCCAAGTTGGTGGAGCCAAAAACATTCAGTACTTC,CASSQVGGAKNIQYF
NA,TRBD2,TRBV9,TRBJ2-5,TGTGCCAGCAGCCCCCACGTCGGTCTAGCGGGAGCAGAGACCCAGTACTTC,CASSPHVGLAGAETQYF
few,TRBD2,TRBV12-3/TRBV12-4,TRBJ2-3,TGTGCCAGCACCGGCGGGGGGGCAATTGGAGATACGCAGTATTTT,CASTGGGAIGDTQYF
few,TRBD2,TRBV6-2/TRBV6-3,TRBJ2-1,TGTGCCAGCAGTTCGCCTGGGACTAGCGGGAGACCCTACAATGAGCAGTTCTTC,CASSSPGTSGRPYNEQFF
NA,NA,TRBV15,TRBJ2-3,TGTGCCACCAGCCCAGCTCCTACGCAGTATTTT,CATSPAPTQYF
few,NA,TRBV29-1,TRBJ1-2,TGCAGCGTAGAAATGGGGAACTATGGCTACACCTTC,CSVEMGNYGYTF
NA,NA,TRBV5-6,TRBJ2-1,TGTGCCAGCAGCTTTGGAGGAGTTGCTGAGCAGTTCTTC,CASSFGGVAEQFF
NA,TRBD2,TRBV5-8,TRBJ2-5,TGTGCCAGCAGCGGGGGACTAGCGGGGATAGAGACCCAGTACTTC,CASSGGLAGIETQYF
NA,TRBD2,TRBV6-2/TRBV6-3,TRBJ2-1,TGTGCCAGCAGTTACCCGACTAGCGTGAACCAACCAAACTACAATGAGCAGTTCTTC,CASSYPTSVNQPNYNEQFF
NA,NA,TRBV7-2,TRBJ2-3,TGTGCCAGCAGCCCGCCGGGTCGTCGGGTATTAGATACGCAGTATTTT,CASSPPGRRVLDTQYF
few,TRBD1,TRBV20-1,TRBJ2-7,TGCAGTGCTAGTCGGGACAGTTCCTACGAGCAGTACTTC,CSASRDSSYEQYF
few,TRBD1,TRBV7-2,TRBJ1-4,TGTGCCAGCAGCCCCCGGACAGGGAACAGTGAAAAACTGTTTTTT,CASSPRTGNSEKLFF
NA,TRBD2,TRBV28,TRBJ2-1,TGTGCCAGCAGTCCGACTAGCGGAGGGGCCAGAGAGCAGTTCTTC,CASSPTSGGAREQFF
few,NA,TRBV5-1,TRBJ2-1,TGCGCCAGCAGCCGCACCATGAGCTCCTACAATGAGCAGTTCTTC,CASSRTMSSYNEQFF
few,NA,TRBV28,TRBJ1-5,TGTGCCAGCACCCCCTTGACACATTCTAGCAATCAGCCCCAGCATTTT,CASTPLTHSSNQPQHF
NA,TRBD2,TRBV4-1,TRBJ2-3,TGCGCCAGCAGCCGAGTGGCGGGAGGGATCACAGATACGCAGTATTTT,CASSRVAGGITDTQYF
many,NA,TRBV5-5,TRBJ2-7,TGTGCCAGCAGCTCGTCGGAGAATAGCGGATCCCCTCCCTACGAGCAGTACTTC,CASSSSENSGSPPYEQYF
few,TRBD2,TRBV5-1,TRBJ2-2,TGCGCCAGCAGCCCGACTAGCGGGAGGCCCGGGGAGCTGTTTTTT,CASSPTSGRPGELFF
few,TRBD2,TRBV7-2,TRBJ2-2,TGTGCCAGCGCTCCCGGGAGGGCCGACACCGGGGAGCTGTTTTTT,CASAPGRADTGELFF
NA,TRBD1,TRBV3-1,TRBJ1-2,TGTGCCAGCAGCCAAGCAGGGACAGCCTATGGCTACACCTTC,CASSQAGTAYGYTF
NA,NA,TRBV19,TRBJ2-1,TGTGCCAGTAGTATAGCCTTCGGGACTCCCAACGAGCAGTTCTTC,CASSIAFGTPNEQFF
few,TRBD2,TRBV12-5,TRBJ2-1,TGTGCTAGTGGTTTGGGGGCTAGCGGAGGGGCGGGTGAGCAGTTCTTC,CASGLGASGGAGEQFF
many,TRBD1,TRBV6-1,TRBJ2-1,TGTGCCAGCATCCCGACTCGGGACAGGGTTTATAGTGAGCAGTTCTTC,CASIPTRDRVYSEQFF